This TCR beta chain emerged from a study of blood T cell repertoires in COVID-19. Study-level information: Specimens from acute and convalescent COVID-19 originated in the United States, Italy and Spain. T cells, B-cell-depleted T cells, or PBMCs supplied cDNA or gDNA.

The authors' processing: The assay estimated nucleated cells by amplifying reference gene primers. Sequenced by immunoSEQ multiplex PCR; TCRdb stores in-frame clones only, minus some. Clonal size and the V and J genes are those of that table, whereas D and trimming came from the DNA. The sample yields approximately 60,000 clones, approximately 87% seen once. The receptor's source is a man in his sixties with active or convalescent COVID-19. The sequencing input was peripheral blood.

The CDR3 coding sequence is TGTGCCAGCAGCTTAGAGGGACTTAGCAATCAGCCCCAGCATTTT. The encoded protein is CASSLEGLSNQPQHF. The chain couples TRBV7-2 to TRBJ1-5, with TRBD1 as a possible D gene (5 bases). This CDR3 contains 15 residues. The V gene lost 1 base and the J gene lost 0 bases, with 7 bases spanning the gap. CDR1 is SGHTA and CDR2 is FQGNSA in the germline V gene.